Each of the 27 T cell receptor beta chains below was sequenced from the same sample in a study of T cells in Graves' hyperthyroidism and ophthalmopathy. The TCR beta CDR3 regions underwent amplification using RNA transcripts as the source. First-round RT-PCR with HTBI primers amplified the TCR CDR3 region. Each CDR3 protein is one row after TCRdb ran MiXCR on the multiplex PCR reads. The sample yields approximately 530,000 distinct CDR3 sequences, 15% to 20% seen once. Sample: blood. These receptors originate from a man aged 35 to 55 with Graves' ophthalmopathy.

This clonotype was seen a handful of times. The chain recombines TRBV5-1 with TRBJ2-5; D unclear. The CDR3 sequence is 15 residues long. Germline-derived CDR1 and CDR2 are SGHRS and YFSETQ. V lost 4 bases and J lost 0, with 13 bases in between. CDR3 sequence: CASSVGEPYQETQYF. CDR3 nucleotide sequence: TGCGCCAGCAGCGTAGGCGAACCGTACCAAGAGACCCAGTACTTC.

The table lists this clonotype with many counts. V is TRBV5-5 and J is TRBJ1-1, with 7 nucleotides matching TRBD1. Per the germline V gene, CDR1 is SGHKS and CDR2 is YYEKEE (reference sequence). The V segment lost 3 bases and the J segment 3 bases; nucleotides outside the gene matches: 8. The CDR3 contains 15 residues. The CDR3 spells CASSSRTGSYTEAFF. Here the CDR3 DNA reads TGTGCCAGCAGCTCGAGGACAGGTTCCTACACTGAAGCTTTCTTT.

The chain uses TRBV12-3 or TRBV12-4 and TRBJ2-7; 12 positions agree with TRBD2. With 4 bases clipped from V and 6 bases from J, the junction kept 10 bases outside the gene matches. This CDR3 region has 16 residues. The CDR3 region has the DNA TGTGCCAGCAGTTCAACTTCTAGCGGGAGGGCCTCCGAGCAGTACTTC. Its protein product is CASSSTSSGRASEQYF.

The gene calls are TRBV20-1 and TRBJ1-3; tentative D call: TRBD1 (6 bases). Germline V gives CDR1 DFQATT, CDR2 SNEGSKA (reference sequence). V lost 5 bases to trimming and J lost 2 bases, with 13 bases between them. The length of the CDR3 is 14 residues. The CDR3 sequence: CSAVQGLTGNTIYF. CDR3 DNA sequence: TGCAGTGCTGTACAGGGCCTAACTGGAAACACCATATATTTT.

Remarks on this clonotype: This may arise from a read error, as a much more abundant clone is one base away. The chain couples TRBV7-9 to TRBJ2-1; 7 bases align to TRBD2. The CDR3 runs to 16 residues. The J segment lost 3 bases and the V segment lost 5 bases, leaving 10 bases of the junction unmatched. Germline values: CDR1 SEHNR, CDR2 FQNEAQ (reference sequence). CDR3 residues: CASSPVGGSFYNEQFF. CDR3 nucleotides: TGTGCCAGCAGCCCTGTGGGCGGGAGCTTCTACAATGAGCAGTTCTTC. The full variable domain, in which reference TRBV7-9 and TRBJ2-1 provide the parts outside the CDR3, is DTGVSQNPRHKITKRGQNVTFRCDPISEHNRLYWYRQTLGQGPEFLTYFQNEAQLEKSRLLSDRFSAERPKGSFSTLEIQRTEQGDSAMYLCASSPVGGSFYNEQFFGPGTRLTVL.

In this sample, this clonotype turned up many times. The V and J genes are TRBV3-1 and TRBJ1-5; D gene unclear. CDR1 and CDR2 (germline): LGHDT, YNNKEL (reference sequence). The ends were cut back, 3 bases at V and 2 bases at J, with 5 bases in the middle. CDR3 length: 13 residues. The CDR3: CASSHKRNQPQHF. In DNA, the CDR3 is TGTGCCAGCAGCCACAAACGCAATCAGCCCCAGCATTTT.

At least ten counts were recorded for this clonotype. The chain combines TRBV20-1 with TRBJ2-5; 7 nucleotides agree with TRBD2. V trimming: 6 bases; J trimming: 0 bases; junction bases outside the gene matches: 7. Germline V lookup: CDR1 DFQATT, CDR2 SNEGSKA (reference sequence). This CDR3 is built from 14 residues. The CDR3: CSAIRSGDQETQYF. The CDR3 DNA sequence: TGCAGTGCCATCCGGAGCGGGGACCAAGAGACCCAGTACTTC.

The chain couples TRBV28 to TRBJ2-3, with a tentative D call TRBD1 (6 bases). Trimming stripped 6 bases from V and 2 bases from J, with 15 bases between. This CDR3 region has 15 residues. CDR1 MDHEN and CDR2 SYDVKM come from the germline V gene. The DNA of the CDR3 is TGTGCCAGCAGCCGGGCGAACAGGGACACAGATACGCAGTATTTT. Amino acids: CASSRANRDTDTQYF.

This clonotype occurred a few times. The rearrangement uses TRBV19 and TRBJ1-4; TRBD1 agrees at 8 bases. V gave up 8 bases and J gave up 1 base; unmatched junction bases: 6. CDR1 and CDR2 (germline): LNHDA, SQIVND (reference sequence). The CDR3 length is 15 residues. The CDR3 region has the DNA TGTGCCAGTGCCTACACAGGGGGAACTAATGAAAAACTGTTTTTT. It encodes CASAYTGGTNEKLFF.

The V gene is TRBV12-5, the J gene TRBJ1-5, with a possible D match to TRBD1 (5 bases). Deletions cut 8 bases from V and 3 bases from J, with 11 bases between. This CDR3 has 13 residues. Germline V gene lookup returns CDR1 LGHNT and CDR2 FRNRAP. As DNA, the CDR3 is TGTGCTAGTAGGGGCTTTGACAATCAGCCCCAGCATTTT. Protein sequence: CASRGFDNQPQHF.

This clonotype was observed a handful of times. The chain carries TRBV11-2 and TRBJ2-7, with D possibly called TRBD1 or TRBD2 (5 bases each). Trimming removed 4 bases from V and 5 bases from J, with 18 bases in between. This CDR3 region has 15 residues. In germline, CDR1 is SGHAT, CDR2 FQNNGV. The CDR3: CASSSAGQGDHEQYF. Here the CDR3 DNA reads TGTGCCAGCAGCTCGGCGGGCCAGGGAGACCACGAGCAGTACTTC.

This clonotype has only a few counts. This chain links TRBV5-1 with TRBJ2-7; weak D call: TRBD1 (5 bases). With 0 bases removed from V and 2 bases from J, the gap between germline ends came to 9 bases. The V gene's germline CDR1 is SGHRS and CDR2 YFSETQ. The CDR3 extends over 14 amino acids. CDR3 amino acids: CASSLGQTTYEQYF. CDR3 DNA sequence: TGCGCCAGCAGCTTGGGACAGACAACCTACGAGCAGTACTTC.

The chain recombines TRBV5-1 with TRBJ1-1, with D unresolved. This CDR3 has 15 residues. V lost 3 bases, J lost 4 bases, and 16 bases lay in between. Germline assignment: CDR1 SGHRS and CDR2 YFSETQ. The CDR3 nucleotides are TGCGCCAGCAGCTCCGTCGGGGATTACTCCACTGAAGCTTTCTTT. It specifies CASSSVGDYSTEAFF. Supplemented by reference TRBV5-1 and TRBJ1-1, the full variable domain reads KAGVTQTPRYLIKTRGQQVTLSCSPISGHRSVSWYQQTPGQGLQFLFEYFSETQRNKGNFPGRFSGRQFSNSRSEMNVSTLELGDSALYLCASSSVGDYSTEAFFGQGTRLTVV.

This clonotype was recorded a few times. In nucleotides, the CDR3 is TGTGCCAGCATAGGGTCTGGCAATGAAAAACTGTTTTTT. Translation gives CASIGSGNEKLFF. The chain recombines TRBV6-1 with TRBJ1-4, with D unresolved. Trimming shortened V by 7 bases and J by 5 bases, and 11 bases separated the two germline ends. This CDR3 is built from 13 residues. Looked up from germline, CDR1 is MNHNS and CDR2 is SASEGT.

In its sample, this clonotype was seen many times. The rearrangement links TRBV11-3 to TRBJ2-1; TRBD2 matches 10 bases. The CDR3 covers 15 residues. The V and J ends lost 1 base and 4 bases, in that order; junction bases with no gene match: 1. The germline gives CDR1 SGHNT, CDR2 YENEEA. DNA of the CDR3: TGTGCCAGCAGCTTAGTACTAGCGGGGTACAATGAGCAGTTCTTC. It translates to CASSLVLAGYNEQFF.

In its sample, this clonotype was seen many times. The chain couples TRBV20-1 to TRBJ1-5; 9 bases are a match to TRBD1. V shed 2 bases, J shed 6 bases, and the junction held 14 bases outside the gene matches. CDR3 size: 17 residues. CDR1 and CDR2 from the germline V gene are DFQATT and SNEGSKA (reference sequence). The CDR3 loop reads CSARRSGQGMGTQPQHF. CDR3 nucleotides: TGCAGTGCTAGAAGATCCGGACAGGGGATGGGAACTCAGCCCCAGCATTTT.

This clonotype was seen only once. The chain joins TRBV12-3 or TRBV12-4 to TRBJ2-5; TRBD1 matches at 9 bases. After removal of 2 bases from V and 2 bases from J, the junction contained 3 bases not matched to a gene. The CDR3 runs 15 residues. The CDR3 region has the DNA TGTGCCAGCAGTTTATCGACAGGGGGACAAGAGACCCAGTACTTC. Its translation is CASSLSTGGQETQYF.

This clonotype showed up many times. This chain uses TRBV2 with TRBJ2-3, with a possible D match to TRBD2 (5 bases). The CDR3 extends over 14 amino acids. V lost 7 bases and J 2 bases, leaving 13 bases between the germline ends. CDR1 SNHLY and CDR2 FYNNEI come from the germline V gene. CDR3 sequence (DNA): TGTGCCAGCACCAGCGCAGGACTCACAGATACGCAGTATTTT. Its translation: CASTSAGLTDTQYF.

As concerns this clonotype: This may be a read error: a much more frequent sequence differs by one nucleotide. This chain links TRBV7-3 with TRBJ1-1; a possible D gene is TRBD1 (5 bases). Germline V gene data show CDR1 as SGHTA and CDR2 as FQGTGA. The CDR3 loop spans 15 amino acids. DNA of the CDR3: TGTCCCAGCAGCTCACAACATACGGGGGTCACTGAAGCTTTCTTT. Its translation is CPSSSQHTGVTEAFF. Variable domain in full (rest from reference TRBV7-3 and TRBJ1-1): GAGVSQTPSNKVTEKGKYVELRCDPISGHTALYWYRQSLGQGPEFLIYFQGTGAADDSGLPNDRFFAVRPEGSVSTLKIQRTERGDSAVYLCPSSSQHTGVTEAFFGQGTRLTVV.

CDR3 DNA sequence: TGCAGCGTTGAAGATCTGCCGGGACAGGGGTCGAACACTGAAGCTTTCTTT. Translated, it gives CSVEDLPGQGSNTEAFF. V is TRBV29-1 and J is TRBJ1-1; 10 bases align to TRBD1. The ends lost 0 bases at V and 1 base at J; junction bases unmatched: 8. Germline V gene data show CDR1 as SQVTM and CDR2 as ANQGSEA. This CDR3 is built from 17 residues.

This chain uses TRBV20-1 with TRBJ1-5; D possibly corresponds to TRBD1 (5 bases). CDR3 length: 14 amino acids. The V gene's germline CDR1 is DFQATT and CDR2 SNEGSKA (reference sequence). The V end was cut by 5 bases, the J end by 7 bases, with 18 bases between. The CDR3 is CSAQLGGEEQPQHF. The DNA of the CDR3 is TGCAGTGCTCAGCTGGGGGGGGAAGAACAGCCCCAGCATTTT.

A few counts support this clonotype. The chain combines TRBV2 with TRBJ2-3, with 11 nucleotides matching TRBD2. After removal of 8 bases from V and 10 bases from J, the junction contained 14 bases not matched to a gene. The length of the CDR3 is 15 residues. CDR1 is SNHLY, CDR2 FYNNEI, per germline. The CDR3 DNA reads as TGTGCCAGCCTGGGACTAGCGGTGGTAAGGGGTGCGCAGTATTTT. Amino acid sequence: CASLGLAVVRGAQYF.

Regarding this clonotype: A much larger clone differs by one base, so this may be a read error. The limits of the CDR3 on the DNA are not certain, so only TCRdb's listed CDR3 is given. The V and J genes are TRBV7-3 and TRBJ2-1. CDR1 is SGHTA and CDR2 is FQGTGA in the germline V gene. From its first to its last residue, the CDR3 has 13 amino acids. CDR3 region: CASSFGRGSEQLF.

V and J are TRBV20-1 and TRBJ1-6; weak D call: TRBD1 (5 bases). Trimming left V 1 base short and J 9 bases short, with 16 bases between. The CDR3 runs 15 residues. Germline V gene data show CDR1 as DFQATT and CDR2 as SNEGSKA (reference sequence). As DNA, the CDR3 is TGCAGTGCTAGAGCAAGCGGGACCCCCAGTTCACCCCTCCACTTT. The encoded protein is CSARASGTPSSPLHF.

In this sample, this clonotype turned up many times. CDR3 sequence reads: CASTPGGRTDTQYF. Written as DNA, the CDR3 is TGCGCCAGCACCCCAGGGGGTCGCACAGATACGCAGTATTTT. The chain links TRBV5-1 to TRBJ2-3, with 7 nucleotides matching TRBD1. This CDR3 is 14 amino acids long. CDR1 is SGHRS, CDR2 YFSETQ, per germline. V was clipped by 6 bases and J by 1 base; unmatched bases: 5.

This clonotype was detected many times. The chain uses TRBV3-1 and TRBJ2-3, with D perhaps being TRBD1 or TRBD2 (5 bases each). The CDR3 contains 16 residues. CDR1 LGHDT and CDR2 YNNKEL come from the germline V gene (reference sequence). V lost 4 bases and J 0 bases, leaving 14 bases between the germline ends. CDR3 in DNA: TGTGCCAGCAGCCCCCTCGGAGAGGGGAGCACAGATACGCAGTATTTT. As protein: CASSPLGEGSTDTQYF.

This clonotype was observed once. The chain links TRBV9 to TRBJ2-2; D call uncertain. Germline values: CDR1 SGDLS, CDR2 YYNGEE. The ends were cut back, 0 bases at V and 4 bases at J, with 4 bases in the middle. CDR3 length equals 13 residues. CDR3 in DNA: TGTGCCAGCAGCGTAGAATTCACCGGGGAGCTGTTTTTT. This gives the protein CASSVEFTGELFF.